This T cell receptor (beta chain) was captured by sequencing in a study of PD-L1 blockade in urothelial cancer. Measured with immunoSEQ multiplex PCR; TCRdb has only the in-frame clones, and not every one. The sample shows 95,000 or so clones, more than 75% of them seen only once. Stated time point: pretreatment peripheral blood. Specimen: PBMCs, collected around atezolizumab (anti-PD-L1) treatment. The TCR was taken from a man between 60 and 75 years old with urothelial cancer.

Here the CDR3 reads CASSRPGTSGDFTDTQYF. CDR3 sequence (DNA): TGTGCCAGCAGCCGTCCCGGGACTAGCGGAGACTTCACAGATACGCAGTATTTT. The rearrangement joins TRBV5-8 to TRBJ2-3; 11 bases fit TRBD2. The CDR3 length is 18 residues. Looked up from germline, CDR1 is SGHTS and CDR2 is YDEGEE. Trimming took 4 bases from V and 2 from J; bases not matched to a gene: 12.